This note documents a single T cell receptor beta chain sequence. The antigen is unknown. Germline trimming cut 5 bases from V and 2 bases from J; bases unmatched to any gene: 11. The CDR3 is 16 residues long. The sample belongs to a study of T-cell reconstitution after alpha-beta-depleted transplantation in children. Study-wide results and limits: Among T cells one year after transplant, newly produced cells accounted for most counts and diversity. Reported findings indicate that, about two months after transplant, alpha-beta T cells came from several hundred expanded clones, which were derived from non-depleted graft cells.

Construction of the TCRbeta library involved unique molecular identifiers. MiXCR was run by TCRdb on the PCR reads, yielding one entry per CDR3 protein. In the table there are 500,000 to 650,000 distinct CDR3 sequences, about an eighth of which are singletons. The receptor comes from a female patient between 2 and 15 years old who had a stem cell transplant for aplastic anemia, so the T cells may come from the graft donor. Sequences were derived from PBMCs, mostly from graft donor cells, sampled 180 days after TCRalphabeta/CD19-depleted stem cell transplant. This chain joins TRBV12-3 or TRBV12-4 and TRBJ1-1; TRBD1 matches 7 bases. CDR3 region: CASSPGGQLPNTEAFF. Here the CDR3 DNA reads TGTGCCAGCAGTCCAGGGGGTCAGCTACCCAACACTGAAGCTTTCTTT.